Shown below are 7 T cell receptor beta chains from a single sample sequenced in a study of post-analysis software for immune sequencing data. Study findings and constraints: Patients carried a handful of TRBV segments more frequently than controls did, and TRBV5-6, TRBV5-1 and TRBV20-1 were among them.

These receptors have no known antigen. cDNA libraries for TCR beta contained unique molecular identifiers. TCRdb reprocessed the PCR reads via MiXCR and lists one record per CDR3 protein. The sample lists approximately 570,000 distinct CDR3 sequences; roughly 46% were seen once. The sequencing input was blood. The receptors stem from a girl between 10 and 17 years old with multiple sclerosis.

This sequence joins TRBV12-3 or TRBV12-4 and TRBJ1-5; TRBD1 is a possible D gene (5 bases). V dropped 6 bases and J dropped 1 base, with 10 bases sitting between them. This CDR3 comprises 14 residues. Written as DNA, the CDR3 is TGTGCCAGCAGCGTGGGGCAGAGCAATCAGCCCCAGCATTTT. It codes for CASSVGQSNQPQHF.

The chain recombines TRBV5-1 with TRBJ1-6; D gene unclear. Looked up from germline, CDR1 is SGHRS and CDR2 is YFSETQ. Trimming took 4 bases from V and 9 from J, leaving 17 bases between them. The CDR3 loop spans 15 amino acids. The CDR3 loop is CASSKTDPGGSPLHF. The CDR3, as DNA: TGCGCCAGCAGCAAGACGGACCCGGGCGGTTCACCCCTCCACTTT. Full variable domain (missing parts from reference TRBV5-1 and TRBJ1-6): KAGVTQTPRYLIKTRGQQVTLSCSPISGHRSVSWYQQTPGQGLQFLFEYFSETQRNKGNFPGRFSGRQFSNSRSEMNVSTLELGDSALYLCASSKTDPGGSPLHFGNGTRLTVT.

This clonotype was seen only a few times. This chain uses TRBV7-2 with TRBJ2-1; D may be TRBD1 (5 bases). Between the trimmed V and J ends, which lost 2 bases and 5 bases, there was a span of 10 bases. CDR3 length: 14 residues. Germline CDR1 and CDR2: SGHTA and FQGNSA. The DNA of the CDR3 is TGTGCCAGCAGCTTACCCAGGGTCCACAATGAGCAGTTCTTC. Its translation: CASSLPRVHNEQFF.

The V call is TRBV6-6, the J call TRBJ2-7; D is unclear. Per the germline V gene, CDR1 is MNHNY and CDR2 is SVGAGI (reference sequence). This CDR3 is built from 14 residues. The ends were cut back, 2 bases at V and 2 bases at J, with 10 bases in the middle. The DNA for the CDR3 is TGTGCCAGCAGTTACGCAGGAGATGCCTACGAGCAGTACTTC. Its protein product is CASSYAGDAYEQYF.

This clonotype was seen more than once but under ten times. This rearrangement joins TRBV7-2 to TRBJ2-1; 10 nucleotides match TRBD2. Germline V gene sequence: CDR1 SGHTA, CDR2 FQGNSA. CDR3 length equals 17 residues. Trimming took 0 bases from V and 6 from J; bases not matched to a gene: 8. CDR3 region: CASSLALAGAVGNEQFF. In DNA form, the CDR3 reads TGTGCCAGCAGCTTAGCCCTAGCGGGGGCAGTCGGCAATGAGCAGTTCTTC.

This clonotype was detected a few times. This rearrangement joins TRBV7-2 to TRBJ2-1, with TRBD2 matching over 7 bases. This CDR3 is built from 16 residues. Germline V lookup: CDR1 SGHTA, CDR2 FQGNSA. The V segment lost 5 bases and the J segment 0 bases; nucleotides outside the gene matches: 7. Here the CDR3 reads CASSTATSVSYNEQFF. The DNA for the CDR3 is TGTGCCAGCAGCACCGCCACTAGCGTCTCCTACAATGAGCAGTTCTTC. The full variable domain, completed using reference TRBV7-2 and TRBJ2-1, is GAGVSQSPSNKVTEKGKDVELRCDPISGHTALYWYRQSLGQGLEFLIYFQGNSAPDKSGLPSDRFSAERTGGSVSTLTIQRTQQEDSAVYLCASSTATSVSYNEQFFGPGTRLTVL.

This clonotype was detected only a few times. V gene TRBV20-1 combines with J gene TRBJ1-2; 7 bases line up with TRBD1. The trim removed 1 base at V and 5 bases at J, leaving 4 bases unmatched. CDR3 length: 13 residues. In germline, CDR1 is DFQATT, CDR2 SNEGSKA (reference sequence). The CDR3: CSARVQGGYGYTF. Written as DNA, the CDR3 is TGCAGTGCTAGAGTGCAGGGGGGGTATGGCTACACCTTC.